Each of the 31 T cell receptor beta chains below was sequenced from the same sample in a study of cytomegalovirus exposure and HLA in healthy donors. With 60 Vbeta and 13 Jbeta primers, the PCR was carried out. Profiled with immunoSEQ multiplex PCR; TCRdb holds only in-frame clones, not every one. The table shows around 200,000 clones, with about 86% occurring only once. Sample: PBMCs. The source is a woman younger than 45 in good health and CMV-seronegative.

The V and J genes are TRBV5-1 and TRBJ2-3; 10 positions agree with TRBD2. Germline assignment: CDR1 SGHRS and CDR2 YFSETQ. Trimming at V came to 2 bases and at J to 8 bases, leaving 5 bases not matched to a gene. This CDR3 contains 14 residues. The CDR3 DNA reads as TGCGCCAGCAGCTTAGCGGGAGGGCCCGTTACGCAGTATTTT. Translating it yields CASSLAGGPVTQYF.

This clone was seen only a few times. At one boundary the junction diverges from the germline segment, which might be a read error. This chain links TRBV7-7 with TRBJ2-5; 7 bases are shared with TRBD2. The CDR3 contains 16 residues. Germline CDR1 SSHAT, CDR2 FNYEAQ (reference sequence). Written as DNA, the CDR3 is TGTGCTAGCAGCTTAGCAGGCGGGAGACTAAGTGAGACCCAGTACTTC. Amino acid sequence: CASSLAGGRLSETQYF.

A word on this clone: At one of its ends the junction is not consistent with the germline gene, which may arise from a read error. The V gene is TRBV10-3, the J gene TRBJ1-2, with a possible D match to TRBD1 (5 bases). CDR1 and CDR2 (germline): ENHRY, SYGVKD. The CDR3 covers 16 residues. The CDR3 reads CAISELEGEAGKGYTF. The CDR3 DNA is TGTGCCATAAGTGAGTTGGAAGGGGAAGCCGGAAAGGGCTACACCTTC.

This clone was seen a few times. The chain recombines TRBV6-1 with TRBJ1-2; 9 nucleotides line up with TRBD1. CDR1 and CDR2 from the germline V gene are MNHNS and SASEGT. The CDR3 totals 18 residues. The V gene end was trimmed by 3 bases and the J gene end by 7 bases; junction bases not matched to a gene: 18. CDR3 nucleotides: TGTGCCAGCAGTGAGCGGATCGGGACAGGGATTGGCGGGAGTGGCTACACCTTC. Protein product: CASSERIGTGIGGSGYTF.

This clone was seen a handful of times. The chain combines TRBV2 with TRBJ2-7, with D possibly TRBD1 on 6 matching bases. Germline values: CDR1 SNHLY, CDR2 FYNNEI. V was trimmed by 7 bases and J by 2 bases, leaving 12 bases between them. The CDR3 has 13 residues. The CDR3 bases are TGTGCCAGCACCACGACAGGAACCTACGAGCAGTACTTC. Translated: CASTTTGTYEQYF. Full variable domain (missing parts from reference TRBV2 and TRBJ2-7): EPEVTQTPSHQVTQMGQEVILRCVPISNHLYFYWYRQILGQKVEFLVSFYNNEISEKSEIFDDQFSVERPDGSNFTLKIRSTKLEDSAMYFCASTTTGTYEQYFGPGTRLTVT.

The chain carries TRBV28 and TRBJ2-7; D ambiguous. This CDR3 contains 13 residues. V lost 1 base to trimming and J lost 2 bases, with 6 bases between them. Per germline, CDR1 MDHEN and CDR2 SYDVKM. The CDR3 reads CASSLYNAYEQYF. CDR3 nucleotides: TGTGCCAGCAGTTTATACAACGCCTACGAGCAGTACTTC. The complete variable domain, with remaining parts taken from reference TRBV28 and TRBJ2-7, reads DVKVTQSSRYLVKRTGEKVFLECVQDMDHENMFWYRQDPGLGLRLIYFSYDVKMKEKGDIPEGYSVSREKKERFSLILESASTNQTSMYLCASSLYNAYEQYFGPGTRLTVT.

This clone appeared a single time. This chain links TRBV9 with TRBJ2-5, with TRBD1 matching 8 bases. From germline, CDR1 is SGDLS and CDR2 YYNGEE. This CDR3 contains 13 residues. V dropped 1 base and J dropped 5; count of bases not matched to a gene: 1. In DNA, the CDR3 is TGTGCCAGCAGCGTAAGGACAGGGGAGACCCAGTACTTC. It translates to CASSVRTGETQYF.

The chain is built from TRBV29-1 and TRBJ2-5, with 8 bases lining up with TRBD2. The CDR3 extends over 14 amino acids. The V and J ends lost 3 bases and 4 bases, in that order; junction bases with no gene match: 7. From germline, CDR1 is SQVTM and CDR2 ANQGSEA. Here the CDR3 reads CSVDAGTSLETQYF. In DNA form, the CDR3 reads TGCAGCGTTGACGCCGGGACTAGTCTAGAGACCCAGTACTTC.

V gene TRBV11-2 combines with J gene TRBJ2-7, with D unclear. The germline V gene has CDR1 SGHAT and CDR2 FQNNGV. This CDR3 contains 12 residues. V lost 4 bases and J lost 3, with 7 bases in between. Here the CDR3 DNA reads TGTGCCAGCAGCTCCCCACACTACGAGCAGTACTTC. It specifies CASSSPHYEQYF.

In this sample, this clone turned up a few times. The chain couples TRBV29-1 to TRBJ2-1, with 7 bases identical to TRBD2. The length of the CDR3 is 13 residues. Germline V gene lookup returns CDR1 SQVTM and CDR2 ANQGSEA. With 4 bases clipped from V and 10 bases from J, the junction kept 10 bases outside the gene matches. The CDR3 DNA reads as TGCAGCGTTGGGGAGGGATTGGCAAGGGAGCAGTTCTTC. It codes for CSVGEGLAREQFF.

The V gene is TRBV6-1, the J gene TRBJ2-1, with 7 bases aligning to TRBD2. Losses at the gene ends were 7 bases for V and 1 base for J; bases not matched to a gene: 7. The germline V gene encodes CDR1 MNHNS and CDR2 SASEGT. The CDR3 is 15 amino acids. In nucleotides, the CDR3 is TGTGCCAGCACCGGTGGAGCGGGGTCCTACAATGAGCAGTTCTTC. Its protein product is CASTGGAGSYNEQFF.

This clone showed up just once. V usage is TRBV10-3 and J usage is TRBJ2-3; 7 bases match TRBD1. Trimming at V came to 0 bases and at J to 1 base, leaving 1 base not matched to a gene. Germline V lookup: CDR1 ENHRY, CDR2 SYGVKD. The CDR3 runs 15 residues. The CDR3 sequence is CAISESGQGTDTQYF. Written as DNA, the CDR3 is TGTGCCATCAGTGAGTCTGGACAGGGCACAGATACGCAGTATTTT.

V and J are TRBV6-1 and TRBJ2-1, with D perhaps matching TRBD2 (6 bases). The germline V and J ends were trimmed by 4 bases and 7 bases, with 17 bases remaining between them. This CDR3 has 15 residues. Germline loops: CDR1 MNHNS, CDR2 SASEGT. DNA of the CDR3: TGTGCCAGCAGTGTAAACGGGAAAGGAGGGAATGAGCAGTTCTTC. As protein: CASSVNGKGGNEQFF.

V is TRBV4-1 and J is TRBJ1-3; D is ambiguous. Germline CDR1 reads MGHRA; CDR2 reads YSYEKL. Trimming left V 2 bases short and J 4 bases short, with 12 bases between. CDR3 length equals 15 residues. CDR3 protein: CASSQRRDSGNTIYF. CDR3 nucleotides: TGCGCCAGCAGCCAAAGGCGGGATTCGGGAAACACCATATATTTT.

The chain recombines TRBV5-1 with TRBJ2-7; 12 nucleotides align to TRBD2. Trimming cost V 4 bases and J 7 bases; bases outside gene matches: 6. CDR1 is SGHRS and CDR2 is YFSETQ in the germline V gene. CDR3 size: 14 residues. Written as DNA, the CDR3 is TGCGCCAGCAGCGGGGGACTAGCGGGTAGAGAGCAGTACTTC. It yields the protein CASSGGLAGREQYF.

The chain employs TRBV4-1 and TRBJ2-7; perhaps TRBD1 as D (6 bases). Germline-derived CDR1 and CDR2 are MGHRA and YSYEKL. This CDR3 is 16 amino acids long. V gave up 4 bases and J gave up 0 bases, with 16 bases separating them. DNA of the CDR3: TGCGCCAGCAGCCGAAGTAGACAGGATAGCTCCTACGAGCAGTACTTC. Its protein product is CASSRSRQDSSYEQYF.

This clone was counted a few times. This chain joins TRBV5-1 and TRBJ2-2; D may be TRBD1 (6 bases). Germline-derived CDR1 and CDR2 are SGHRS and YFSETQ. The V gene lost 0 bases and the J gene lost 6 bases, with 12 bases spanning the gap. This CDR3 spans 15 amino acids. The CDR3 loop is CASSLGTVGAGELFF. For the CDR3, the DNA is TGCGCCAGCAGCTTGGGGACAGTTGGTGCCGGGGAGCTGTTTTTT.

J is TRBJ2-1 and V is TRBV27, with a weak D call TRBD2 (6 bases). The CDR3 extends over 15 amino acids. Germline assignment: CDR1 MNHEY and CDR2 SMNVEV (reference sequence). The V end was cut by 8 bases, the J end by 6 bases, with 20 bases between. The CDR3 sequence is CASQEYTSKVNEQFF. The CDR3 coding sequence is TGTGCCAGCCAGGAATACACTAGCAAAGTCAATGAGCAGTTCTTC.

The rearrangement links TRBV2 to TRBJ2-2; 9 bases map to TRBD1. Trimming at V came to 5 bases and at J to 4 bases, leaving 8 bases not matched to a gene. Germline assignment: CDR1 SNHLY and CDR2 FYNNEI. This CDR3 region has 16 residues. The CDR3 DNA reads TGTGCCAGCAGTTCGGACAGGGGTGCGATCACCGGGGAGCTGTTTTTT. This gives the protein CASSSDRGAITGELFF.

The chain joins TRBV5-1 to TRBJ1-4; D is ambiguous. From germline, CDR1 is SGHRS and CDR2 YFSETQ. Between the trimmed V and J ends, which lost 1 base and 7 bases, there was a span of 11 bases. The CDR3 length is 14 residues. The CDR3 spells CASSLTGFSEKLFF. CDR3 coding DNA: TGCGCCAGCAGCTTGACGGGATTTAGTGAAAAACTGTTTTTT.

V gene TRBV11-1 combines with J gene TRBJ2-2; the D is unclear. The V gene lost 1 base and the J gene lost 2 bases, with 11 bases spanning the gap. The germline gives CDR1 SGHAT, CDR2 FQDESV (reference sequence). This CDR3 region has 16 residues. The CDR3 coding sequence is TGTGCCAGCAGCTTAGATGCTGCGTTTAACACCGGGGAGCTGTTTTTT. It is translated as CASSLDAAFNTGELFF.

There are a few counts of this clone. The chain is built from TRBV4-2 and TRBJ2-7; 8 bases map to TRBD2. CDR3 length: 15 residues. CDR1 and CDR2 from the germline V gene are LGHNA and YNFKEQ. V gave up 3 bases and J gave up 2 bases; unmatched junction bases: 6. The CDR3 bases are TGTGCCAGCAGCCAGCGGGACGGGGGGGCCTACGAGCAGTACTTC. This encodes CASSQRDGGAYEQYF.

This sequence joins TRBV7-8 and TRBJ2-1, with D tentatively TRBD2 (7 bases). CDR3 length: 18 amino acids. Deletions cut 1 base from V and 3 bases from J, with 19 bases between. Looked up from germline, CDR1 is SGHVS and CDR2 is FQNEAQ. Written as DNA, the CDR3 is TGTGCCAGCAGCTTAGGCGGCCGGGCGCGGGGGCTCTACAATGAGCAGTTCTTC. Translated, it gives CASSLGGRARGLYNEQFF.

The chain joins TRBV6-5 to TRBJ1-2; D is uncertain. This CDR3 spans 13 amino acids. The V and J ends lost 3 bases and 4 bases respectively, with 9 bases between them. The germline V gene encodes CDR1 MNHEY and CDR2 SVGAGI. As DNA, the CDR3 is TGTGCCAGCAGTTATGCAGGTCCCTATGGCTACACCTTC. Translated, it gives CASSYAGPYGYTF.

This rearrangement joins TRBV19 to TRBJ2-5; weak D call: TRBD2 (6 bases). V was shortened by 6 bases and J by 4 bases, with 12 bases between the two germline ends. In germline, CDR1 is LNHDA, CDR2 SQIVND (reference sequence). This CDR3 contains 13 residues. The CDR3 region is CASRRGGVETQYF. The DNA for the CDR3 is TGTGCCAGTAGAAGGGGAGGCGTAGAGACCCAGTACTTC. The full variable domain, completed using reference TRBV19 and TRBJ2-5, is DGGITQSPKYLFRKEGQNVTLSCEQNLNHDAMYWYRQDPGQGLRLIYYSQIVNDFQKGDIAEGYSVSREKKESFPLTVTSAQKNPTAFYLCASRRGGVETQYFGPGTRLLVL.

The chain employs TRBV5-1 and TRBJ2-5; 10 bases map to TRBD1. The CDR3 totals 16 residues. The V and J ends lost 0 bases and 5 bases, in that order; junction bases with no gene match: 7. Germline CDR1 SGHRS, CDR2 YFSETQ. CDR3 DNA sequence: TGCGCCAGCAGCTTGGGGGACAGGGGAGAAGAGGAGACCCAGTACTTC. Translation gives CASSLGDRGEEETQYF.

This clone was counted a single time. The V gene is TRBV6-5, the J gene TRBJ2-1; TRBD1 matches 7 bases. CDR1 MNHEY and CDR2 SVGAGI come from the germline V gene. Unmatched junction bases numbered 2, after V lost 3 bases and J lost 6 bases. The CDR3 consists of 13 residues. CDR3 sequence (DNA): TGTGCCAGCAGTTATGACAGGGTCAATGAGCAGTTCTTC. Amino acids: CASSYDRVNEQFF.

This sequence joins TRBV18 and TRBJ2-3; TRBD1 is a possible D gene (6 bases). This CDR3 has 16 amino acids. Germline CDR1 KGHSH, CDR2 LQKENI. V lost 0 bases, J lost 2 bases, and 12 bases lay in between. In nucleotides, the CDR3 is TGTGCCAGCTCACCACCCTCAAGGGGGTACACAGATACGCAGTATTTT. Translating it yields CASSPPSRGYTDTQYF.

The CDR3 coding sequence is TGTGCCAGCAGGGCAGACAGGGGAGGTCAGCCCCAGCATTTT. Translated, it gives CASRADRGGQPQHF. V usage is TRBV2 and J usage is TRBJ1-5, with 8 positions matching TRBD1. The V gene end was trimmed by 6 bases and the J gene end by 6 bases; junction bases not matched to a gene: 7. This CDR3 comprises 14 residues. Germline loops: CDR1 SNHLY, CDR2 FYNNEI.

The rearrangement links TRBV6-5 to TRBJ1-2; 7 nucleotides align to TRBD1. The length of the CDR3 is 13 residues. Germline V gives CDR1 MNHEY, CDR2 SVGAGI. The V and J ends lost 5 bases and 2 bases, in that order; junction bases with no gene match: 2. The CDR3 bases are TGTGCCAGCAGTAGGACAGGCAACTATGGCTACACCTTC. Protein: CASSRTGNYGYTF.

CDR3 in amino acids: CASSLMRAAANYGYTF. The CDR3 DNA reads TGTGCCAGCAGCTTAATGAGGGCAGCAGCTAACTATGGCTACACCTTC. This chain uses TRBV11-2 with TRBJ1-2; no firm D call. The CDR3 length is 16 residues. Germline CDR1 reads SGHAT; CDR2 reads FQNNGV. V shed 2 bases and J shed 0 bases, with 13 bases lying between them. Together with reference TRBV11-2 and TRBJ1-2, the CDR3 gives the full variable domain: EAGVAQSPRYKIIEKRQSVAFWCNPISGHATLYWYQQILGQGPKLLIQFQNNGVVDDSQLPKDRFSAERLKGVDSTLKIQPAKLEDSAVYLCASSLMRAAANYGYTFGSGTRLTVV.